This passage covers 25 T cell receptor beta chains from one sample sequenced in a study of T-cell memory formation after mild COVID-19. MiXCR, run by TCRdb on the 5' RACE reads, gives a single entry per CDR3 protein. This sample has a few hundred thousand distinct CDR3 sequences, with more than 20% found just once. The sequencing sample was made of PBMCs or a T cell subset sorted from them (not recorded which). The receptors derive from an adult woman who had mild COVID-19 (a few samples of this study predate the infection). Cell type and time point are not known.

The gene calls are TRBV29-1 and TRBJ1-2; TRBD1 matches 7 bases. The CDR3 is 14 residues long. V shed 3 bases, J shed 1 base, and the junction held 5 bases outside the gene matches. Germline V lookup: CDR1 SQVTM, CDR2 ANQGSEA. CDR3 DNA sequence: TGCAGCGTTGACAGACAGGGCAGTAACTATGGCTACACCTTC. Translated: CSVDRQGSNYGYTF.

The gene calls are TRBV2 and TRBJ1-6; 8 bases agree with TRBD1. Germline loops: CDR1 SNHLY, CDR2 FYNNEI. This CDR3 contains 14 residues. After removal of 6 bases from V and 7 bases from J, the junction contained 5 bases not matched to a gene. This CDR3 reads CASRWTGNNSPLHF. CDR3 DNA sequence: TGTGCCAGCAGATGGACAGGGAACAATTCACCCCTCCACTTT.

This clonotype was observed a few times. The rearrangement uses TRBV10-3 and TRBJ2-2; D unclear. This CDR3 has 12 residues. Germline CDR1 ENHRY, CDR2 SYGVKD. V lost 2 bases, J lost 7 bases, and 5 bases lay in between. The CDR3 nucleotides read TGTGCCATCAGTGAGGGTGGCGGGGAGCTGTTTTTT. Translation: CAISEGGGELFF.

A few counts support this clonotype. The chain employs TRBV4-1 and TRBJ2-5; D may be TRBD1 (5 bases). Deletions cut 2 bases from V and 4 bases from J, with 14 bases between. The V gene's germline CDR1 is MGHRA and CDR2 YSYEKL. This CDR3 has 15 amino acids. The CDR3 reads CASSQRGLPGETQYF. Written as DNA, the CDR3 is TGCGCCAGCAGCCAAAGGGGCCTCCCGGGAGAGACCCAGTACTTC.

Only a few counts were recorded for this clonotype. The V gene is TRBV3-1, the J gene TRBJ1-2; the match to TRBD1 covers 7 bases. Looked up from germline, CDR1 is LGHDT and CDR2 is YNNKEL (reference sequence). Unmatched junction bases numbered 2, after V lost 4 bases and J lost 3 bases. The CDR3 totals 13 residues. The CDR3 is CASSLGTDYGYTF. DNA for the CDR3: TGTGCCAGCAGCCTTGGGACAGACTATGGCTACACCTTC.

The table lists this clonotype with a few counts. This chain links TRBV28 with TRBJ1-4; tentatively, D is TRBD1 (6 bases). Between the trimmed V and J ends, which lost 6 bases and 5 bases, there was a span of 13 bases. The CDR3 is 14 amino acids. CDR1 and CDR2 (germline): MDHEN, SYDVKM. CDR3 region: CASRGGRLNEKLFF. In nucleotides, the CDR3 is TGTGCCAGCAGGGGGGGGCGCCTGAATGAAAAACTGTTTTTT.

This clonotype was picked up a small number of times. The chain couples TRBV5-1 to TRBJ2-3; the match to TRBD2 covers 10 bases. J lost 6 bases, V lost 0 bases, and 7 bases had no gene match. From germline, CDR1 is SGHRS and CDR2 YFSETQ. This CDR3 comprises 16 residues. In DNA form, the CDR3 reads TGCGCCAGCAGCTTGGCGGTAGCGGGAGGCAGGGATACGCAGTATTTT. Translating gives CASSLAVAGGRDTQYF.

This clonotype has more than one count but fewer than ten. It is unclear where the CDR3 begins or ends on the DNA, so no DNA is shown, and the CDR3 is as TCRdb lists it. The chain joins TRBV4-1 to TRBJ1-1; TRBD1, the table's D call, lacks a check against the DNA. The CDR3 numbers 16 amino acids, ends counted. Germline values: CDR1 MGHRA, CDR2 YSYEKL. The CDR3 spells CASSQWGQGAGWVFGF.

A few counts support this clonotype. J is TRBJ2-2 and V is TRBV20-1; 7 bases align to TRBD1. The CDR3 is 15 amino acids. Trimming cost V 3 bases and J 2 bases; bases outside gene matches: 6. Germline lookup yields CDR1 DFQATT and CDR2 SNEGSKA (reference sequence). This CDR3 is CSASRGQINTGELFF. DNA of the CDR3: TGCAGTGCTAGCCGGGGACAGATCAACACCGGGGAGCTGTTTTTT.

V gene TRBV13 combines with J gene TRBJ1-3; D remains unclear. Germline values: CDR1 PRHDT, CDR2 FYEKMQ (reference sequence). The V gene lost 0 bases and the J gene lost 0 bases, with 6 bases spanning the gap. The CDR3 sequence is 15 residues long. The CDR3 region is CASSLGRFSGNTIYF. The CDR3 region has the DNA TGTGCCAGCAGCTTAGGCAGGTTCTCTGGAAACACCATATATTTT. The full variable domain, in which reference TRBV13 and TRBJ1-3 provide the parts outside the CDR3, is AAGVIQSPRHLIKEKRETATLKCYPIPRHDTVYWYQQGPGQDPQFLISFYEKMQSDKGSIPDRFSAQQFSDYHSELNMSSLELGDSALYFCASSLGRFSGNTIYFGEGSWLTVV.

In this sample, this clonotype turned up a few times. This chain uses TRBV29-1 with TRBJ2-7; tentative D call: TRBD1 (7 bases). This CDR3 spans 13 amino acids. Germline-derived CDR1 and CDR2 are SQVTM and ANQGSEA. Trimming took off 4 bases at V and 0 bases at J, with 10 bases between the two ends. The DNA of the CDR3 is TGCAGCGTTGCGCGGGACAGCTCCTACGAGCAGTACTTC. This codes for CSVARDSSYEQYF.

This clonotype was recorded a few times. This chain uses TRBV6-2 or TRBV6-3 with TRBJ2-7; 9 bases are a match to TRBD2. This CDR3 spans 16 amino acids. CDR1 and CDR2 from the germline V gene are MNHEY and SVGEGT. Unmatched junction bases numbered 11, after V lost 4 bases and J lost 4 bases. The CDR3: CASSSSAGGSKYEQYF. CDR3 DNA sequence: TGTGCCAGCAGTTCATCAGCGGGAGGTTCCAAGTACGAGCAGTACTTC.

This clonotype was seen more than once but under ten times. The chain joins TRBV7-9 to TRBJ2-1, with unresolved D. The CDR3 contains 14 residues. The germline V gene has CDR1 SEHNR and CDR2 FQNEAQ (reference sequence). V lost 6 bases and J lost 7, with 16 bases in between. In DNA, the CDR3 is TGTGCCAGCAGTTTTAAGGGTTTGGGGAATGAGCAGTTCTTC. This encodes CASSFKGLGNEQFF.

This clonotype was detected only a few times. The chain combines TRBV20-1 with TRBJ1-1; possibly TRBD1 for D (6 bases). The V gene lost 3 bases and the J gene lost 11 bases, with 13 bases spanning the gap. Germline-derived CDR1 and CDR2 are DFQATT and SNEGSKA (reference sequence). The length of the CDR3 is 11 residues. CDR3 residues: CSARDSLFAFF. The DNA of the CDR3 is TGCAGTGCTAGGGACAGTTTGTTTGCTTTCTTT.

V is TRBV20-1 and J is TRBJ2-7; TRBD2 might be the D (5 bases). Trimming stripped 7 bases from V and 0 bases from J, with 16 bases between. Germline CDR1 DFQATT, CDR2 SNEGSKA (reference sequence). This CDR3 region has 14 residues. CDR3: CSVEDVANSYEQYF. For the CDR3, the DNA is TGCAGTGTAGAAGACGTAGCGAACTCCTACGAGCAGTACTTC.

This clonotype was counted many times. The chain couples TRBV11-2 to TRBJ2-6; 12 nucleotides match TRBD1. The ends lost 7 bases at V and 0 bases at J; junction bases unmatched: 10. Germline CDR1 SGHAT, CDR2 FQNNGV. CDR3 length: 19 amino acids. CDR3 protein: CASIIGKGQGASGANVLTF. The CDR3 DNA follows: TGTGCCAGCATCATAGGGAAGGGACAGGGGGCCTCTGGGGCCAACGTCCTGACTTTC.

This clonotype was counted between two and nine times. The J gene is TRBJ2-1, the V gene TRBV15, with 9 bases aligning to TRBD1. Trimming cost V 8 bases and J 4 bases; bases outside gene matches: 9. CDR3 length: 15 amino acids. Germline CDR1 and CDR2: LNHNV and YYDKDF (reference sequence). CDR3 in amino acids: CATGIRDRVYNEQFF. For the CDR3, the DNA is TGTGCCACCGGAATCCGGGACAGGGTTTACAATGAGCAGTTCTTC.

This clonotype was detected a few times. The V and J genes are TRBV27 and TRBJ2-5; tentative D call: TRBD1 (5 bases). This CDR3 has 14 amino acids. The V gene's germline CDR1 is MNHEY and CDR2 SMNVEV (reference sequence). With 2 bases removed from V and 7 bases from J, the gap between germline ends came to 14 bases. This chain's CDR3 is CASSLVAPTGTQYF. CDR3 bases: TGTGCCAGCAGTTTAGTTGCCCCCACAGGGACCCAGTACTTC.

This clonotype was counted at least ten times. The chain has TRBV6-5 and TRBJ2-1; D call uncertain. This CDR3 is 15 amino acids long. Germline values: CDR1 MNHEY, CDR2 SVGAGI. The ends were cut back, 3 bases at V and 0 bases at J, with 9 bases in the middle. CDR3 protein: CASSYHPSSYNEQFF. DNA for the CDR3: TGTGCCAGCAGTTATCACCCGAGCTCCTACAATGAGCAGTTCTTC.

This clonotype was observed a handful of times. The rearrangement joins TRBV2 to TRBJ2-1; D unresolved. V was shortened by 2 bases and J by 7 bases, with 3 bases between the two germline ends. CDR3 length equals 11 residues. Germline CDR1 is SNHLY and CDR2 is FYNNEI. CDR3 DNA sequence: TGTGCCAGCAGTGAAAAAAATGAGCAGTTCTTC. Amino acid sequence: CASSEKNEQFF.

This clonotype was seen many times. The chain has TRBV12-3 or TRBV12-4 and TRBJ2-5; 12 bases are shared with TRBD2. This CDR3 is 14 amino acids long. Trimming at V came to 6 bases and at J to 4 bases, leaving 3 bases not matched to a gene. The CDR3 spells CASSLTSGRETQYF. For the CDR3, the DNA is TGTGCCAGCAGCTTGACTAGCGGGAGAGAGACCCAGTACTTC.

The genes are TRBV5-4 and TRBJ2-5; TRBD1 agrees at 8 bases. Germline CDR1 is SGHNT and CDR2 is YYREEE (reference sequence). The CDR3 contains 14 residues. Unmatched junction bases numbered 3, after V lost 4 bases and J lost 1 base. CDR3: CASSEGQVQETQYF. CDR3 nucleotides: TGTGCCAGCAGCGAGGGACAGGTCCAAGAGACCCAGTACTTC.

The chain has TRBV19 and TRBJ1-1, with D unclear. The CDR3 is 16 residues long. The V and J ends lost 3 bases and 2 bases respectively, with 16 bases between them. The germline V gene encodes CDR1 LNHDA and CDR2 SQIVND (reference sequence). This CDR3 reads CASSISLGRHNTEAFF. DNA for the CDR3: TGTGCCAGTAGTATTAGTCTCGGCAGGCATAACACTGAAGCTTTCTTT.

This chain connects TRBV24-1 to TRBJ1-5; a weak D match, TRBD1 (6 bases). This CDR3 contains 16 residues. Germline CDR1 and CDR2: KGHDR and SFDVKD. Trimming removed 5 bases from V and 2 bases from J, with 15 bases in between. The CDR3 region has the DNA TGTGCCACCAGTGCCTCCCAGGGGCTGGGCAATCAGCCCCAGCATTTT. Protein product: CATSASQGLGNQPQHF.

The V call is TRBV20-1, the J call TRBJ2-7, with TRBD2 matching 8 bases. The length of the CDR3 is 15 residues. The V gene end was trimmed by 0 bases and the J gene end by 6 bases; junction bases not matched to a gene: 10. CDR1 and CDR2 (germline): DFQATT, SNEGSKA (reference sequence). The CDR3 bases are TGCAGTGCTAGAGATTTCGCCAGCGGGAGAAGCGAGCAGTACTTC. It encodes CSARDFASGRSEQYF.